Described below is a single TCR beta chain sequence and its context. V was clipped by 9 bases and J by 4 bases, with 12 bases between them. The germline CDR1 and CDR2 sequences are LNHDA and SQIVND (reference sequence). CDR3 size: 12 residues. The libraries were made with immunoSEQ v3. The table came from immunoSEQ multiplex PCR; TCRdb's copy has only in-frame clones and leaves some out. Of around 33,000 clones listed, about 79% are singletons. This sample's time point: pre-treatment sample, taken before nivolumab and TIL therapy. This specimen comes from a study of TIL therapy for anti-PD-1-resistant metastatic lung cancer. Study-wide background: Median patient age was approximately 59, ranging roughly 35-85 years.

The chain joins TRBV19 to TRBJ1-1; D is ambiguous. The receptor was derived from a woman aged 30 to 85 with non-small cell lung cancer. The sample in question was blood, obtained at baseline. CDR3 bases: TGTGCCAGCCTTCGGGCTCCCACTGAAGCTTTCTTT. Its protein is CASLRAPTEAFF.